This entry features one T cell receptor beta chain sequence. The antigen is not known. TCRdb fed the RT-PCR reads into MiXCR, producing one record per CDR3 protein. The data show hundreds of thousands of distinct CDR3 sequences, with 21% seen just once and roughly 10% held by the top ten. The sample is drawn from a study of response to subunit inactivated influenza vaccine. The CDR3 spans 14 residues. Trimming pared 1 base from V and 7 bases from J, leaving 14 bases between. Germline V gene data show CDR1 as LGHDT and CDR2 as YNNKEL (reference sequence). Study results and limitations: Every seasonal influenza vaccination brings in few new T cells, the authors suggested.

V usage is TRBV3-1 and J usage is TRBJ2-7; D not resolved. The receptor was isolated from a man aged 45 to 75 who received an inactivated influenza vaccine. The sample in question was PBMCs from blood, obtained 21 months after vaccination. The CDR3 reads CASSQGRPTWEQYF. CDR3 DNA: TGTGCCAGCAGCCAAGGTCGTCCAACCTGGGAGCAGTACTTC.